A selection of T cell receptor beta chains follows, all from one sample in a study of CD8 T cells in ankylosing spondylitis. Via MiXCR, TCRdb re-called the 5' RACE reads, giving one row per CDR3 protein. Among a few hundred thousand distinct CDR3 sequences listed, about a fifth were seen once. The sequencing input was blood, either unsorted or a sorted T cell fraction (not recorded which). These receptors came from a male donor with ankylosing spondylitis. The CDR3 runs from the conserved cysteine through the conserved F or W. The D gene is left open where the match is weak. Size values are once, few and many counts, or a class for expanded clones, and some rows have none.

abundance: -; j_gene: TRBJ2-3; v_gene: TRBV19; d_gene: -; CDR3aa: CASSSTGSRTDTQYF; CDR3nt: TGTGCCAGTAGTTCAACAGGGAGCCGCACAGATACGCAGTATTTT
abundance: -; j_gene: TRBJ1-2; v_gene: TRBV7-2; d_gene: TRBD1; CDR3aa: CASSLERTGLYTF; CDR3nt: TGTGCCAGCAGCTTAGAACGGACAGGCCTCTACACCTTC
abundance: -; j_gene: TRBJ1-5; v_gene: TRBV12-3/TRBV12-4; d_gene: TRBD1; CDR3aa: CASSPGTGASQPQHF; CDR3nt: TGTGCCAGCAGCCCAGGGACAGGGGCGAGCCAGCCCCAGCATTTT
abundance: -; j_gene: TRBJ1-1; v_gene: TRBV27; d_gene: -; CDR3aa: CASSFLSRNTEAFF; CDR3nt: TGTGCCAGCAGTTTTCTTTCCAGGAACACTGAAGCTTTCTTT
abundance: many; j_gene: TRBJ2-1; v_gene: TRBV5-1; d_gene: -; CDR3aa: CASSEDVEQFF; CDR3nt: TGCGCCAGCAGCGAGGATGTTGAGCAGTTCTTC
abundance: -; j_gene: TRBJ2-7; v_gene: TRBV5-1; d_gene: TRBD2; CDR3aa: CASSSSGTSSGEQYF; CDR3nt: TGCGCCAGCAGCTCCTCCGGGACTAGCTCGGGGGAGCAGTACTTC
abundance: -; j_gene: TRBJ1-5; v_gene: TRBV10-3; d_gene: -; CDR3aa: CAISRDSNQPQHF; CDR3nt: TGTGCCATCAGCCGGGACAGCAATCAGCCCCAGCATTTT
abundance: few; j_gene: TRBJ1-1; v_gene: TRBV6-5; d_gene: -; CDR3aa: CASSPGGNEAFF; CDR3nt: TGTGCCAGCAGTCCGGGGGGAAATGAAGCTTTCTTT
abundance: few; j_gene: TRBJ2-2; v_gene: TRBV12-3/TRBV12-4; d_gene: TRBD2; CDR3aa: CASSFRPAGESTGELFF; CDR3nt: TGTGCCAGCAGTTTTCGCCCAGCGGGAGAGAGCACCGGGGAGCTGTTTTTT
abundance: -; j_gene: TRBJ1-5; v_gene: TRBV4-1; d_gene: -; CDR3aa: CASSQIRGTGNQPQHF; CDR3nt: TGCGCCAGCAGCCAGATTCGGGGGACTGGCAATCAGCCCCAGCATTTT
abundance: few; j_gene: TRBJ2-2; v_gene: TRBV28; d_gene: TRBD2; CDR3aa: CASSPPTSGGIGELFF; CDR3nt: TGTGCCAGCAGCCCCCCAACTAGCGGAGGGATCGGGGAGCTGTTTTTT
abundance: few; j_gene: TRBJ1-3; v_gene: TRBV12-3/TRBV12-4; d_gene: -; CDR3aa: CASSPLPNSGNTIYF; CDR3nt: TGTGCCAGCAGTCCCCTACCCAACTCTGGAAACACCATATATTTT
abundance: -; j_gene: TRBJ2-2; v_gene: TRBV28; d_gene: TRBD1; CDR3aa: CASSSPGTGATGELFF; CDR3nt: TGTGCCAGCAGTTCCCCCGGGACAGGGGCCACCGGGGAGCTGTTTTTT
abundance: -; j_gene: TRBJ1-1; v_gene: TRBV24-1; d_gene: -; CDR3aa: CATSNPGDTEAFF; CDR3nt: TGTGCCACCAGCAACCCAGGGGATACTGAAGCTTTCTTT
abundance: -; j_gene: TRBJ2-7; v_gene: TRBV2; d_gene: -; CDR3aa: CASRASGFTYEQYF; CDR3nt: TGTGCCAGCAGGGCCAGCGGATTTACCTACGAGCAGTACTTC
abundance: -; j_gene: TRBJ2-7; v_gene: TRBV20-1; d_gene: -; CDR3aa: CSARDLGTNTYEQYF; CDR3nt: TGCAGTGCTAGAGATCTGGGGACAAATACCTACGAGCAGTACTTC
abundance: few; j_gene: TRBJ2-7; v_gene: TRBV5-1; d_gene: -; CDR3aa: CASSTNRDAYEQYF; CDR3nt: TGCGCCAGCAGTACTAACAGGGACGCGTACGAGCAGTACTTC
abundance: -; j_gene: TRBJ2-2; v_gene: TRBV11-1; d_gene: -; CDR3aa: CASSFSLFERTNTGELFF; CDR3nt: TGTGCCAGCAGCTTTTCTCTCTTCGAGAGAACGAACACCGGGGAGCTGTTTTTT
abundance: -; j_gene: TRBJ1-2; v_gene: TRBV11-1; d_gene: TRBD1; CDR3aa: CASSLGGAGTEVNYGYTF; CDR3nt: TGTGCCAGCAGCTTAGGTGGAGCGGGGACAGAGGTAAACTATGGCTACACCTTC
abundance: few; j_gene: TRBJ2-3; v_gene: TRBV18; d_gene: -; CDR3aa: CASSQRDLTDTQYF; CDR3nt: TGTGCCAGCTCACAGAGGGACCTCACAGATACGCAGTATTTT
abundance: -; j_gene: TRBJ1-1; v_gene: TRBV12-3/TRBV12-4; d_gene: -; CDR3aa: CASRRDGFTEAFF; CDR3nt: TGTGCCAGCAGAAGAGACGGATTCACTGAAGCTTTCTTT
abundance: -; j_gene: TRBJ2-1; v_gene: TRBV5-1; d_gene: TRBD2; CDR3aa: CASSSGRASNNEQFF; CDR3nt: TGCGCCAGCAGCTCCGGGAGGGCTAGCAACAATGAGCAGTTCTTC
abundance: -; j_gene: TRBJ2-1; v_gene: TRBV5-1; d_gene: TRBD2; CDR3aa: CASSGSGRADEQFF; CDR3nt: TGCGCCAGCAGCGGGAGCGGGAGGGCCGATGAGCAGTTCTTC
abundance: -; j_gene: TRBJ1-1; v_gene: TRBV7-8; d_gene: TRBD1; CDR3aa: CASSLIRGRGNTEAFF; CDR3nt: TGTGCCAGCAGCTTGATCAGGGGGCGTGGGAACACTGAAGCTTTCTTT